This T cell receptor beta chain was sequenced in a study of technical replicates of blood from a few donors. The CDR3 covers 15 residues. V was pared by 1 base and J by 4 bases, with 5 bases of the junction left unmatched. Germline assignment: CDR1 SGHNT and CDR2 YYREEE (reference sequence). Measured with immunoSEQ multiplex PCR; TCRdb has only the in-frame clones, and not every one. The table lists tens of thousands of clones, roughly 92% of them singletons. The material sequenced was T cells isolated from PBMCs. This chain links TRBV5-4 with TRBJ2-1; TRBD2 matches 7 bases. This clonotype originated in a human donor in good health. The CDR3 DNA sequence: TGTGCCAGCAGCTTGCCCAGCGGGATTTACAATGAGCAGTTCTTC. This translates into CASSLPSGIYNEQFF. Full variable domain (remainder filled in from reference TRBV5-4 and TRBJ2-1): ETGVTQSPTHLIKTRGQQVTLRCSSQSGHNTVSWYQQALGQGPQFIFQYYREEENGRGNFPPRFSGLQFPNYSSELNVNALELDDSALYLCASSLPSGIYNEQFFGPGTRLTVL.